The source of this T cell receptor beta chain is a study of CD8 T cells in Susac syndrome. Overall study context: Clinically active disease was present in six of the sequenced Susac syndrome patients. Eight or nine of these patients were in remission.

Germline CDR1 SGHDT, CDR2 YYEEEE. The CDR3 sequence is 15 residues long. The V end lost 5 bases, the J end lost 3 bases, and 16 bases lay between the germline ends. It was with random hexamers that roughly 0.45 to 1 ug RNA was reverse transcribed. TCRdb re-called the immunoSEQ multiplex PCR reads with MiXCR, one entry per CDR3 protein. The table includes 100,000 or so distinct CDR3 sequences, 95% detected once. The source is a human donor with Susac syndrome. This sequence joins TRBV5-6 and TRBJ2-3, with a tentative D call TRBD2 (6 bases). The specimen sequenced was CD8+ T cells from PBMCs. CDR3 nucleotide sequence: TGTGCCAGCAGTATGTTTCGGGGGAGTACAGATACGCAGTATTTT. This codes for CASSMFRGSTDTQYF.